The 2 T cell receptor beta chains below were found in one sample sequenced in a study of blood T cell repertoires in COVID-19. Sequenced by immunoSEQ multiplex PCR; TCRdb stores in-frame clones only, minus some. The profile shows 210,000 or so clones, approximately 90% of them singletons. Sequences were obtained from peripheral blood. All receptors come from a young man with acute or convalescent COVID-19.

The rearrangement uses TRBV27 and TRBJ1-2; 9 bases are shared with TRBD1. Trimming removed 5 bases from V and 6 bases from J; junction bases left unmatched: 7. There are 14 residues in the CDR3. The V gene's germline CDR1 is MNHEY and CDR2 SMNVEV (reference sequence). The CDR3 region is CASSPWDRANGYTF. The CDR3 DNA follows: TGTGCCAGCAGTCCGTGGGACAGGGCGAATGGCTACACCTTC.

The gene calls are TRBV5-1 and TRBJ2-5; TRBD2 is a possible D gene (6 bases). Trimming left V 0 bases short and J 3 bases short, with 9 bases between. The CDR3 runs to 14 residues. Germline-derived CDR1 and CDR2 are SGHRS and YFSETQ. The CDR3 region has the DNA TGCGCCAGCAGCTTGGCCCCTAGCGAAGAGACCCAGTACTTC. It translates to CASSLAPSEETQYF.